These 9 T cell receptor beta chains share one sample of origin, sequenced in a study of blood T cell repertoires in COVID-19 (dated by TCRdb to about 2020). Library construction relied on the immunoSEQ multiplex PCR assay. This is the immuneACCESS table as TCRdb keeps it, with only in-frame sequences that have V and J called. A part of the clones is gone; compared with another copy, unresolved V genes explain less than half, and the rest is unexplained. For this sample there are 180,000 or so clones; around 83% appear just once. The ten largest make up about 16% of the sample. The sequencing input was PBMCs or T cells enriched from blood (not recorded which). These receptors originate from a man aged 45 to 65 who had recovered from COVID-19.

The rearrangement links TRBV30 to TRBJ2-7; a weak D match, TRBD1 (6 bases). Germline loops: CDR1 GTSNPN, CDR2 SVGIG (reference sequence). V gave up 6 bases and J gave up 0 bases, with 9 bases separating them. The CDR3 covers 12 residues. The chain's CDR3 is CACTRGSYEQYF. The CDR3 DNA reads TGTGCCTGCACCAGGGGCTCCTACGAGCAGTACTTC.

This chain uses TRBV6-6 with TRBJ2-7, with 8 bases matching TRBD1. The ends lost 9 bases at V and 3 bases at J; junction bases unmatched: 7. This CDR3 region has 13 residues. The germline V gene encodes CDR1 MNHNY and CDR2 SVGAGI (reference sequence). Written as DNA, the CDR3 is TGTGCCAGTACCGGGACAGGAATCTACGAGCAGTACTTC. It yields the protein CASTGTGIYEQYF.

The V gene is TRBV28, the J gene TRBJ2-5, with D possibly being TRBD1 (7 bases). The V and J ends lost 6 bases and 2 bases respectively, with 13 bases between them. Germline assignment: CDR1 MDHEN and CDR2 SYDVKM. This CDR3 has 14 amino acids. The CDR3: CASSFAGQQETQYF. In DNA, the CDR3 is TGTGCCAGCAGCTTTGCGGGACAGCAAGAGACCCAGTACTTC.

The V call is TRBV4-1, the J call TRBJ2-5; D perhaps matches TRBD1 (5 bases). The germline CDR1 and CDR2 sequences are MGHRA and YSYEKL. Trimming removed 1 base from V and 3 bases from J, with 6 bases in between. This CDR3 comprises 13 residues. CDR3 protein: CASSQGGEETQYF. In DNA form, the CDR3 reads TGCGCCAGCAGCCAAGGGGGCGAAGAGACCCAGTACTTC.

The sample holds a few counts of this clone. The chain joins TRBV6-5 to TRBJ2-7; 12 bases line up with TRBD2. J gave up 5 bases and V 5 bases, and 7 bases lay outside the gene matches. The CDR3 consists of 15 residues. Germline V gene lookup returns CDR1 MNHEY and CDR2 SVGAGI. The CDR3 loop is CASSRLAGALDEQYF. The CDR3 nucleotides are TGTGCCAGCAGTCGACTAGCGGGGGCCCTTGACGAGCAGTACTTC.

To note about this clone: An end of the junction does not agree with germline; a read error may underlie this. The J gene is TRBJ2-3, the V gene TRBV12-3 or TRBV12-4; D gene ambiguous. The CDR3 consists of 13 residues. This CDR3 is CASTVIGTATQYF. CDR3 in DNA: TGTGCCAGCACCGTTATTGGAACAGCTACGCAGTATTTT.

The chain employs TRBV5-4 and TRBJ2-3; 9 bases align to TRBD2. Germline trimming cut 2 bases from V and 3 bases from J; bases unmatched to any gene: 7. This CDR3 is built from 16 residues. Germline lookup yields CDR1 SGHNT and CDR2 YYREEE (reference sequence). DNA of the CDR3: TGTGCCAGCAGCTTAGGAGCGGGGGGCAGGACAGATACGCAGTATTTT. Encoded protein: CASSLGAGGRTDTQYF. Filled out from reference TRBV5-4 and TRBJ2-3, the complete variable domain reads ETGVTQSPTHLIKTRGQQVTLRCSSQSGHNTVSWYQQALGQGPQFIFQYYREEENGRGNFPPRFSGLQFPNYSSELNVNALELDDSALYLCASSLGAGGRTDTQYFGPGTRLTVL.

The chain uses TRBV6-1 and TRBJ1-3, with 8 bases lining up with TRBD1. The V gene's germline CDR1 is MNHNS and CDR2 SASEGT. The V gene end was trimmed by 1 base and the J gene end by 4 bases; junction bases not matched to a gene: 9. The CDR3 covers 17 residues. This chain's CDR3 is CASSEGIQGARGNTIYF. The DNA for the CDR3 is TGTGCCAGCAGTGAAGGAATTCAGGGGGCGCGGGGAAACACCATATATTTT.

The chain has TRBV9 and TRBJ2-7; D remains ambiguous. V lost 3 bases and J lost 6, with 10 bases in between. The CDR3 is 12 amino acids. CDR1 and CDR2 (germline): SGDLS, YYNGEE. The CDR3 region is CASSDRGGEQYF. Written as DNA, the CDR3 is TGTGCCAGCAGCGATCGAGGCGGCGAGCAGTACTTC.